The 30 T cell receptor beta chains reported below all come from one sample, sequenced in a study of shared clonotypes between healthy human individuals. Here immunoSEQ multiplex PCR was the method, and the copy in TCRdb shows in-frame clones only, minus some. This repertoire shows 1.5 million to 2.5 million clones, roughly 95% found once; its top ten account for 0.95% to 1.5%. As defined, naive CD8 cells were CD45RO-negative and positively selected for CCR7, with terminally differentiated effector memory CD45RA+ cells excluded. Sequenced sample: naive CD8+ T cells sorted from blood. All receptors derive from a man between 18 and 29 years old in good health.

The rearrangement uses TRBV5-4 and TRBJ1-1; 7 bases fit TRBD1. V lost 3 bases and J lost 8; bases outside the gene matches: 7. The CDR3 covers 13 residues. Looked up from germline, CDR1 is SGHNT and CDR2 is YYREEE (reference sequence). The CDR3 sequence is CASSSRTGTEAFF. In DNA form, the CDR3 reads TGTGCCAGCAGCTCTCGGACAGGAACAGAAGCTTTCTTT.

The chain couples TRBV11-3 to TRBJ2-7; 8 bases map to TRBD1. Trimming at V came to 5 bases and at J to 4 bases, leaving 10 bases not matched to a gene. The germline V gene encodes CDR1 SGHNT and CDR2 YENEEA. This CDR3 has 15 residues. CDR3 in DNA: TGTGCCAGCAGCCATGGGACAGGCGATGGGTACGAGCAGTACTTC. Translated, it gives CASSHGTGDGYEQYF.

The chain has TRBV10-2 and TRBJ2-4, with 9 bases matching TRBD2. Germline V lookup: CDR1 WSHSY, CDR2 SAAADI. CDR3 length: 16 residues. The J segment lost 4 bases and the V segment lost 8 bases, leaving 12 bases of the junction unmatched. The CDR3 spells CASAMDAGGEKNIQYF. DNA for the CDR3: TGCGCCAGCGCTATGGATGCGGGGGGGGAAAAAAACATTCAGTACTTC.

The chain recombines TRBV27 with TRBJ1-4; 9 bases fit TRBD1. The CDR3 has 15 amino acids. Germline CDR1 is MNHEY and CDR2 is SMNVEV (reference sequence). V lost 5 bases and J lost 8; bases outside the gene matches: 9. The CDR3 spells CASSPGTGLEEKLFF. CDR3 DNA: TGTGCCAGCAGTCCCGGGACAGGGTTAGAGGAAAAACTGTTTTTT.

The CDR3 loop is CASSPLPDRSYNSPLHF. The CDR3 DNA reads TGTGCCAGCAGCCCTCTCCCGGACAGGTCCTATAATTCACCCCTCCACTTT. V usage is TRBV5-6 and J usage is TRBJ1-6; 7 bases map to TRBD1. Germline values: CDR1 SGHDT, CDR2 YYEEEE. V dropped 4 bases and J dropped 1; count of bases not matched to a gene: 8. This CDR3 spans 17 amino acids.

This clone was seen once. The genes are TRBV6-5 and TRBJ2-1; the match to TRBD2 covers 8 bases. The V and J ends lost 6 bases and 8 bases, in that order; junction bases with no gene match: 9. The CDR3 is 14 amino acids. Looked up from germline, CDR1 is MNHEY and CDR2 is SVGAGI. The CDR3 DNA reads TGTGCCAGCAGCCGACTAGCGAGTGGGCATGAGCAGTTCTTC. The encoded protein is CASSRLASGHEQFF.

The chain joins TRBV19 to TRBJ2-5; 9 bases are shared with TRBD2. V dropped 3 bases and J dropped 5; count of bases not matched to a gene: 7. Germline lookup yields CDR1 LNHDA and CDR2 SQIVND (reference sequence). The CDR3 contains 15 residues. CDR3 nucleotides: TGTGCCAGTAGTATCGTAGCGGGAGTGGGGGAGACCCAGTACTTC. As protein: CASSIVAGVGETQYF.

The J gene is TRBJ2-3, the V gene TRBV27; D possibly corresponds to TRBD2 (6 bases). CDR1 is MNHEY and CDR2 is SMNVEV in the germline V gene (reference sequence). Trimming shortened V by 10 bases and J by 2 bases, and 19 bases separated the two germline ends. The CDR3 totals 15 residues. CDR3 in amino acids: CATQNGAGLTDTQYF. Written as DNA, the CDR3 is TGTGCCACCCAAAACGGGGCGGGACTCACAGATACGCAGTATTTT.

This clone was picked up one time. This chain connects TRBV28 to TRBJ2-3; 10 nucleotides align to TRBD2. This CDR3 has 15 amino acids. The V segment lost 5 bases and the J segment 3 bases; nucleotides outside the gene matches: 5. CDR1 MDHEN and CDR2 SYDVKM come from the germline V gene. CDR3 bases: TGTGCCAGCAGTGAGCGGGGGGGCTCAACAGATACGCAGTATTTT. Translated: CASSERGGSTDTQYF.

The CDR3 DNA follows: TGCAGCGTTGAAGCGGAGGGCAGTAATTCACCCCTCCACTTT. As protein: CSVEAEGSNSPLHF. V gene TRBV29-1 combines with J gene TRBJ1-6; no definite D call. The CDR3 contains 14 residues. The V gene lost 1 base and the J gene lost 6 bases, with 10 bases spanning the gap. Germline CDR1 and CDR2: SQVTM and ANQGSEA.

This rearrangement joins TRBV28 to TRBJ2-7; the match to TRBD2 covers 7 bases. CDR1 is MDHEN, CDR2 SYDVKM, per germline. This CDR3 is built from 14 residues. After removal of 1 base from V and 7 bases from J, the junction contained 7 bases not matched to a gene. The CDR3 nucleotides are TGTGCCAGCAGTTTATATGGGAGCGGGGAAGAGCAGTACTTC. It codes for CASSLYGSGEEQYF.

The gene calls are TRBV27 and TRBJ2-4; 8 nucleotides agree with TRBD1. The CDR3 is 15 residues long. After removal of 5 bases from V and 4 bases from J, the junction contained 7 bases not matched to a gene. Germline CDR1 MNHEY, CDR2 SMNVEV (reference sequence). Written as DNA, the CDR3 is TGTGCCAGCAGTCTAACAGGGGGACCTAAAAACATTCAGTACTTC. Translated: CASSLTGGPKNIQYF.

J is TRBJ2-1 and V is TRBV2; 11 positions agree with TRBD1. V shed 10 bases and J 6 bases; nucleotides not matched to a gene: 8. CDR3 length: 14 amino acids. Germline V CDR1 and CDR2: SNHLY, FYNNEI. CDR3 amino acids: CANSGDRGINEQFF. DNA for the CDR3: TGTGCCAACTCGGGGGACAGGGGGATCAATGAGCAGTTCTTC.

V usage is TRBV4-1 and J usage is TRBJ2-7; D not resolved. In germline, CDR1 is MGHRA, CDR2 YSYEKL. The CDR3 consists of 15 residues. The V and J ends lost 0 bases and 4 bases respectively, with 13 bases between them. The DNA for the CDR3 is TGCGCCAGCAGCCAAGAGTACAGAGGCGGTTACGAGCAGTACTTC. Translated, it gives CASSQEYRGGYEQYF.

The sample holds one count of this clone. The chain has TRBV5-6 and TRBJ1-4, with D perhaps TRBD1 (6 bases). Trimming removed 3 bases at V and 7 bases at J, with 19 bases between. The CDR3 sequence is 16 residues long. Germline V CDR1 and CDR2: SGHDT, YYEEEE. The CDR3: CASSYGGGAGGEKLFF. CDR3 DNA: TGTGCCAGCAGCTACGGAGGGGGGGCCGGGGGTGAAAAACTGTTTTTT.

As regards this clone: A read error may produce the germline difference seen at one junction end. The CDR3 DNA reads TGCGCCAGCAGCCAAGCTTCGCCTCTGGCAGGGATCTATGGCCACACCTTC. This codes for CASSQASPLAGIYGHTF. This rearrangement joins TRBV4-1 to TRBJ1-2, with a possible D match to TRBD1 (5 bases). CDR3 length equals 17 residues. Germline assignment: CDR1 MGHRA and CDR2 YSYEKL.

The V and J genes are TRBV10-3 and TRBJ1-4; no reliable D call. V lost 4 bases and J lost 5, with 14 bases in between. Germline CDR1 reads ENHRY; CDR2 reads SYGVKD. The CDR3 contains 15 residues. The CDR3 DNA follows: TGTGCCATCAGTGGGGAGGCCCCGGCGAATGAAAAACTGTTTTTT. Protein product: CAISGEAPANEKLFF.

V usage is TRBV4-2 and J usage is TRBJ1-6; D not resolved. The CDR3 is 15 amino acids. CDR1 and CDR2 from the germline V gene are LGHNA and YNFKEQ. V was cut by 0 bases and J by 0 bases, with 3 bases left in between. CDR3 protein: CASSQDSSYNSPLHF. The CDR3 DNA follows: TGTGCCAGCAGCCAAGACAGCTCCTATAATTCACCCCTCCACTTT.

This clone was recorded only once. This CDR3 reads CAIITDGGAFF. The CDR3 coding sequence is TGTGCCATCATCACTGACGGAGGAGCTTTCTTT. The chain combines TRBV10-3 with TRBJ1-1; D call uncertain. The V gene lost 7 bases and the J gene lost 10 bases, with 13 bases spanning the gap. The CDR3 spans 11 residues. From germline, CDR1 is ENHRY and CDR2 SYGVKD.

The CDR3 loop is CASSKLGPGYEQYF. Here the CDR3 DNA reads TGTGCCAGCAGTAAACTAGGGCCAGGGTACGAGCAGTACTTC. The chain joins TRBV27 to TRBJ2-7, with D tentatively TRBD1 or TRBD2 (5 bases each). CDR3 length equals 14 residues. V gave up 5 bases and J gave up 4 bases, with 15 bases separating them. Germline CDR1 is MNHEY and CDR2 is SMNVEV (reference sequence).

This clone was recorded once. The chain carries TRBV13 and TRBJ2-1; either TRBD1 or TRBD2 may supply D (5 bases each). Germline V lookup: CDR1 PRHDT, CDR2 FYEKMQ (reference sequence). This CDR3 region has 13 residues. The ends were cut back, 5 bases at V and 8 bases at J, with 13 bases in the middle. The CDR3 coding sequence is TGTGCCAGCAGCCCCGGGGCTACGGATGAGCAGTTCTTC. Its protein product is CASSPGATDEQFF.

The chain couples TRBV7-9 to TRBJ2-1; 8 bases are shared with TRBD1. The junction had 7 bases not matched to a gene; V was cut back by 5 bases and J by 10 bases. Germline CDR1 SEHNR, CDR2 FQNEAQ (reference sequence). CDR3 size: 13 residues. This CDR3 is CASSRTGTEEQFF. Here the CDR3 DNA reads TGTGCCAGCAGCCGGACAGGGACGGAGGAGCAGTTCTTC.

The rearrangement uses TRBV5-4 and TRBJ2-7; 13 bases agree with TRBD2. Germline values: CDR1 SGHNT, CDR2 YYREEE (reference sequence). With V trimmed by 3 bases and J by 5 bases, 8 bases remained unmatched. The CDR3 loop spans 16 amino acids. CDR3 amino acids: CASSSGLAGEIDEQYF. CDR3 nucleotides: TGTGCCAGCAGCTCAGGACTAGCGGGAGAGATCGACGAGCAGTACTTC.

The chain uses TRBV5-4 and TRBJ2-7; TRBD2 matches at 11 bases. V lost 4 bases to trimming and J lost 3 bases; unmatched junction nucleotides: 12. The CDR3 spans 17 residues. CDR1 and CDR2 (germline): SGHNT, YYREEE (reference sequence). The CDR3 DNA sequence: TGTGCCAGCAGCGTACTAGCGGGAGCGAACCGGGACTACGAGCAGTACTTC. Translated: CASSVLAGANRDYEQYF.

Many counts were recorded for this clone. This sample includes further DNA sequences coding for the same CDR3. The gene calls are TRBV19 and TRBJ1-1; no clear D gene. V gave up 1 base and J gave up 1 base, with 4 bases separating them. Germline V lookup: CDR1 LNHDA, CDR2 SQIVND (reference sequence). This CDR3 has 13 residues. For the CDR3, the DNA is TGTGCCAGTAGTATAGGGGGGAACACTGAAGCTTTCTTT. It translates to CASSIGGNTEAFF.

The gene calls are TRBV6-6 and TRBJ1-5; D is unresolved. This CDR3 comprises 15 residues. V was cut by 10 bases and J by 0 bases, with 16 bases left in between. Germline V CDR1 and CDR2: MNHNY, SVGAGI (reference sequence). The CDR3 is CATTVGRYSNQPQHF. The CDR3 DNA follows: TGTGCCACCACAGTAGGAAGATATAGCAATCAGCCCCAGCATTTT.

The chain carries TRBV6-5 and TRBJ1-2; no clear D. This CDR3 spans 14 amino acids. CDR1 and CDR2 from the germline V gene are MNHEY and SVGAGI. V was shortened by 0 bases and J by 8 bases, with 13 bases between the two germline ends. CDR3 coding DNA: TGTGCCAGCAGTTACTCGGAAGGGCCAGGCGGCTACACCTTC. It translates to CASSYSEGPGGYTF.

The V call is TRBV5-1, the J call TRBJ2-7; maybe TRBD2 (6 bases). CDR1 is SGHRS, CDR2 YFSETQ, per germline. V was cut by 7 bases and J by 2 bases, with 16 bases left in between. This CDR3 region has 14 residues. The CDR3: CASVSLAAPYEQYF. The CDR3 DNA reads as TGCGCCAGCGTTTCTTTAGCGGCACCCTACGAGCAGTACTTC.

This sequence joins TRBV5-4 and TRBJ1-5, with D uncertain. Germline-derived CDR1 and CDR2 are SGHNT and YYREEE (reference sequence). V lost 3 bases to trimming and J lost 9 bases, with 13 bases between them. The CDR3 contains 13 residues. CDR3 sequence: CASSSSPSRPQHF. The CDR3 DNA sequence: TGTGCCAGCAGCTCCTCTCCCTCGCGGCCCCAGCATTTT.

The chain combines TRBV15 with TRBJ2-3; D could derive from TRBD1 or TRBD2 (6 bases each). CDR1 is LNHNV and CDR2 is YYDKDF in the germline V gene (reference sequence). V was shortened by 0 bases and J by 5 bases, with 15 bases between the two germline ends. CDR3 length: 16 amino acids. The CDR3 coding sequence is TGTGCCACCAGCAGAGATCCCGGGGGCCAAAGAGATACGCAGTATTTT. Its protein product is CATSRDPGGQRDTQYF.